This T cell receptor (beta chain) emerged from a study of T cell repertoires in cytomegalovirus infection. As for the study in general: In public TCR beta signatures, there were indications of both CMV infection and matching HLA type.

Via MiXCR, TCRdb re-called the reads, giving one row per CDR3 protein. This sample has roughly 110,000 distinct CDR3 sequences, with roughly a tenth found just once. CDR3 size: 12 residues. CDR1 is MNHGY and CDR2 is SAAAGT in the germline V gene. Trimming stripped 6 bases from V and 3 bases from J, with 8 bases between. This clonotype showed up many times. Its antigen is not identified. Study conclusions and caveats: The study identified carriers of CMV plus the relevant HLA from cumulative public TCR beta family frequency.

The sample was PBMCs, sequenced either directly or after in vitro stimulation (not recorded which). The clonotype originates from a human donor in good health (CMV status not recorded). Some clones in this sample may be carry-over from other donors' samples. The chain is built from TRBV6-8 and TRBJ1-1; tentative D call: TRBD1 (6 bases). The CDR3 DNA follows: TGTGCCAGCAGGGCAGGGGACACTGAAGCTTTCTTT. Residues: CASRAGDTEAFF.